Listed below are T cell receptor beta chains from one sample, sequenced in a study of T cells in Graves' hyperthyroidism and ophthalmopathy. TCRdb re-called the multiplex PCR reads through MiXCR, storing one row per CDR3 protein. The profile shows about 360,000 distinct CDR3 sequences, 19% of them singletons. The specimen sequenced was blood. The origin of the receptors is a woman younger than 35 with Graves' hyperthyroidism. CDR3s include the opening cysteine and the closing phenylalanine or tryptophan. The D gene is left open where the match is weak. The listing skips clone size in some rows; elsewhere it reads once, few, many or a size class.

CDR3nt,CDR3aa,d_gene,v_gene,j_gene,abundance
TGTGCCAGCAGCTCCACGGACGGTGGGGCCTACCAAGAGACCCAGTACTTC,CASSSTDGGAYQETQYF,.,TRBV5-8,TRBJ2-5,.
TGTGCCAGCAGTACTAGGGGACAGGGATACGAGCAGTACTTC,CASSTRGQGYEQYF,TRBD1,TRBV12-3/TRBV12-4,TRBJ2-7,.
TGTGCCAGCAGCCGAAGGGGGATTGGAAGCACCATATATTTT,CASSRRGIGSTIYF,.,TRBV12-3/TRBV12-4,TRBJ1-3,many
TGCGCCAGCAGCTTGGTGGGGTCGGCTAACTATGGCTACACCTTC,CASSLVGSANYGYTF,.,TRBV5-1,TRBJ1-2,many
TGTGCCAGCAGCACTGGGGGGTTGGGTAGGAACTATGGCTACACCTTC,CASSTGGLGRNYGYTF,.,TRBV11-1,TRBJ1-2,many
TGCAGTGTTCCTCTTACTAGCGGGGGGGCCCCTGAGACCCAGTACTTC,CSVPLTSGGAPETQYF,TRBD2,TRBV20-1,TRBJ2-5,many
TGCAGCGTTCCAACTACAGTGGGAGAGACCCAGTACTTC,CSVPTTVGETQYF,.,TRBV29-1,TRBJ2-5,many
TGTGCCATCAGCCCACAGGGGGAGTATGGCTACACCTTC,CAISPQGEYGYTF,TRBD1,TRBV10-3,TRBJ1-2,many
TGTGCCTGGAGTGTCCGGACAGGGGCTCTTGATGGCTACACCTTC,CAWSVRTGALDGYTF,TRBD1,TRBV30,TRBJ1-2,many
TGTGCCAGCAGTTCCACGGACAGGGCTAACTACACCTTC,CASSSTDRANYTF,TRBD1,TRBV12-3/TRBV12-4,TRBJ1-2,.
TGTGCCACCAGCAGGCGGACAGTACCTCAGCCCCAGCATTTT,CATSRRTVPQPQHF,.,TRBV15,TRBJ1-5,many
TGTGCCAGCACTCCCCCAGGGCTATACGAGCAGTACTTC,CASTPPGLYEQYF,.,TRBV12-3/TRBV12-4,TRBJ2-7,many
TGTGCTAGTGGTTCAGCGGAGGGGAACTATGGCTACACCTTC,CASGSAEGNYGYTF,.,TRBV12-5,TRBJ1-2,many
TGTGCCAGCAGCCTTCTTAAGGGGCCCAAAAACATTAAGTACTTC,CASSLLKGPKNIKYF,.,TRBV11-2,TRBJ2-4,few
TGTGCCAGTAGTATATCTATCAGTTACGAGCAGTACTTC,CASSISISYEQYF,.,TRBV19,TRBJ2-7,.
TGTGCCAGCAGGGGGCAAAGCCCTTCCTACGAGCAGTACTTC,CASRGQSPSYEQYF,.,TRBV2,TRBJ2-7,many
TGTGCCAGTAGTATACTCCTACCGGGGCAGCCCCAGCATTTT,CASSILLPGQPQHF,.,TRBV19,TRBJ1-5,once
TGTGCCAGCAGCATATGGACAGGGGGCTCAGATACGCAGTATTTT,CASSIWTGGSDTQYF,TRBD1,TRBV7-2,TRBJ2-3,many
TGTGCCAGCAGCCAGTGGACAGGGGGGAAGGGCAACACTGAAGCTTTCTTT,CASSQWTGGKGNTEAFF,TRBD1,TRBV3-1,TRBJ1-1,.
TGCAGTGCTATCAACCCCAGGAGCTCCTACGAGCAGTACTTC,CSAINPRSSYEQYF,.,TRBV20-1,TRBJ2-7,many
TGTGCTAGTGGCGACTCTCTGGGGGGGCGCGGGAATGGCTACACCTTC,CASGDSLGGRGNGYTF,.,TRBV12-5,TRBJ1-2,few
TGCGCCAGCAGCCAAATGCCCCGTGGCACCGGGGAGCTGTTTTTT,CASSQMPRGTGELFF,.,TRBV4-1,TRBJ2-2,once
TGTGCCAGCGCGGGGGTACAGGGAGCTCTTTCACCCCTCCACTTT,CASAGVQGALSPLHF,.,TRBV2,TRBJ1-6,many
TGTGCCAGCACCCAGGACCAGAGTCACACTGAAGCTTTCTTT,CASTQDQSHTEAFF,.,TRBV12-3/TRBV12-4,TRBJ1-1,many
TGTGCCAGCAGTTATTATTCCTCAGGGGAGCTGTTTTTT,CASSYYSSGELFF,.,TRBV6-2/TRBV6-3,TRBJ2-2,few
TGTGCCACCAGTGGTGGCAGCCAAGAGACCCAGTACTTC,CATSGGSQETQYF,.,TRBV24-1,TRBJ2-5,many
TGTGCCAGCAGCTTACAGTCTGGGATTAACTATGGCTACACCTTC,CASSLQSGINYGYTF,.,TRBV7-9,TRBJ1-2,many
TGTGCCAGCACCCCCCTTGTCACCCGACGAGGCGAGCAGTACTTC,CASTPLVTRRGEQYF,.,TRBV27,TRBJ2-7,few
TGTGCCAGCAGCTTGGACAGAGTCTATGGCTACACCTTC,CASSLDRVYGYTF,.,TRBV5-4,TRBJ1-2,many
TGCAGTGCTAGAGCAGGGGCCCTCTATGGCTACACCTTC,CSARAGALYGYTF,.,TRBV20-1,TRBJ1-2,many
TGTGCCAGCAGCCCGGTGGAAGGATCTGGAAACACCATATATTTT,CASSPVEGSGNTIYF,.,TRBV7-8,TRBJ1-3,many
TGTGCCAGCAGCCAAGGTTATGGGGCAGAGACCCAGTACTTC,CASSQGYGAETQYF,.,TRBV3-1,TRBJ2-5,many
TGTGCCAGCAGCTCCGGGTGGCTGACACTGAACACTGAAGCTTTCTTT,CASSSGWLTLNTEAFF,.,TRBV11-1,TRBJ1-1,many
TGTGCCAGCAGTTACTCCTCAGGGGGATACACCGGGGAGCTGTTTTTT,CASSYSSGGYTGELFF,TRBD1,TRBV6-5,TRBJ2-2,many
TGTGCCAGCAGTTCGACCCGCCGGGACAGGGGTTGGTGCGAGCAGTACTTC,CASSSTRRDRGWCEQYF,TRBD1,TRBV6-2/TRBV6-3,TRBJ2-7,many
TGTGCCAGCAGCTCCGACAGGGAGGCTAGCTCCTACGAGCAGTACTTC,CASSSDREASSYEQYF,.,TRBV7-3,TRBJ2-7,many
TGTGCCACCAGTGAGAGTAGCGGGGGGCTACCCGGGGAGCTGTTTTTT,CATSESSGGLPGELFF,TRBD2,TRBV24-1,TRBJ2-2,many
TGTGCCAGCAGTTACTCACGCACAGGGCGCGGCTACACCTTC,CASSYSRTGRGYTF,.,TRBV6-5,TRBJ1-2,few
TGTGCCAGCAGCCTGCAGGGTTTCACTGAAGCTTTCTTT,CASSLQGFTEAFF,.,TRBV14,TRBJ1-1,few
TGTGCCAGCAGCTTAAGTGGGACAGGTACTTACGAGCAGTACTTC,CASSLSGTGTYEQYF,TRBD1,TRBV7-3,TRBJ2-7,few
TGTGCCAGCAGTTATATCCCCGTATGGGAGGGTTGCACCGGGGAGCTGTTTTTT,CASSYIPVWEGCTGELFF,TRBD2,TRBV6-9,TRBJ2-2,.
TGTGCCAGTAGTCCCAGGGGGCGGTCGAGCAATCAGCCCCAGCATTTT,CASSPRGRSSNQPQHF,TRBD1,TRBV19,TRBJ1-5,many
TGCAGTGCGGACGGAGGCGGCCGGTATGAAGCTTTCTTT,CSADGGGRYEAFF,.,TRBV20-1,TRBJ1-1,many
TGTGCCAGCAGCCTAGACCCAGCGGGGCAAGAGACCCAGTACTTC,CASSLDPAGQETQYF,TRBD2,TRBV27,TRBJ2-5,many
TGTGCCAGCAGTGACATATCCATCTATGGCTACACCTTC,CASSDISIYGYTF,.,TRBV5-5,TRBJ1-2,many
TGCGCCAGCAGCCTCCAAACAGGGGTCGGCTCTGGGGCCAACGTCCTGACTTTC,CASSLQTGVGSGANVLTF,TRBD1,TRBV5-1,TRBJ2-6,.
TGTGCCAGCAGCTTACTAGGGATCTCTGGGGCCAACGTCCTGACTTTC,CASSLLGISGANVLTF,.,TRBV7-3,TRBJ2-6,many
TGTGCCAGCAGCTTAGGCCTTGGGGATGAGCAGTTCTTC,CASSLGLGDEQFF,.,TRBV13,TRBJ2-1,.
TGCGCCAGCAGCTTTGACATAGACTATGGCTACACCTTC,CASSFDIDYGYTF,.,TRBV5-1,TRBJ1-2,few
TGCAGTGCCTCCAAGAATAGCGGGGGGGCGGGCGAGCAGTACTTC,CSASKNSGGAGEQYF,TRBD2,TRBV20-1,TRBJ2-7,many
TGCAGTGCTCACCTAGGCCCCGAGCAGTACTTC,CSAHLGPEQYF,.,TRBV20-1,TRBJ2-7,.
TGTGCCAGCAGTGAATCTCTCTACGAGCAGTACTTC,CASSESLYEQYF,.,TRBV25-1,TRBJ2-7,many
TGTGCCAGCGGTGTCTATCAGCCCCAGCATTTT,CASGVYQPQHF,.,TRBV6-8,TRBJ1-5,many
TGTGCCAGTAGTCCGGGACACCTGAACACTGAAGCTTTCTTT,CASSPGHLNTEAFF,.,TRBV19,TRBJ1-1,many
TGTGCCAGCAAATGGGGACAGGGGGACTATGGCTACACCTTC,CASKWGQGDYGYTF,TRBD1,TRBV12-3/TRBV12-4,TRBJ1-2,many
TGTGCCACCAGCAGAGGATCAGAGTTAGAACTCTATGGCTACACCTTC,CATSRGSELELYGYTF,.,TRBV15,TRBJ1-2,many
TGCAGCGCCTTATCCGGGGGGACCCTATCCGGGGAGCTGTTTTTT,CSALSGGTLSGELFF,TRBD2,TRBV29-1,TRBJ2-2,.
TGTGCCAGCAGCTTCGAGCGAGCCAAAAACATTCAGTACTTC,CASSFERAKNIQYF,.,TRBV7-9,TRBJ2-4,many
TGTGCCAGCAGCTTAGAAGTTTACGAGCAGTACTTC,CASSLEVYEQYF,.,TRBV7-9,TRBJ2-7,many
TGTGCCAGCAGTTTGGGGACAGGGAGAAGCGAGCAGTACTTC,CASSLGTGRSEQYF,TRBD1,TRBV12-3/TRBV12-4,TRBJ2-7,.